This T cell receptor beta chain was documented in a study of blood T cells in healthy people across ages. This clonotype was observed a handful of times. PCR was performed a second time for about 6 to 11 cycles using a sample-barcoded 5' primer and a J-beta primer mix. One entry per CDR3 protein, called by TCRdb with MiXCR from the 5' RACE reads. The sample lists under 1,100,000 distinct CDR3 sequences, under 30% occurring once. The CDR3 spans 13 residues. The V gene lost 6 bases and the J gene lost 8 bases, with 16 bases spanning the gap. The germline V gene has CDR1 DFQATT and CDR2 SNEGSKA (reference sequence). This sample was also put to use in a study of T cells of mothers and their children.

The receptor was derived from a girl aged 2 to 9 in good health. The chain joins TRBV20-1 to TRBJ1-4; weak D call: TRBD1 (5 bases). The sequencing sample was made of blood. CDR3 sequence: CSAGGQGDEKLFF. DNA of the CDR3: TGCAGTGCGGGAGGGCAGGGAGACGAAAAACTGTTTTTT.